Listed below are T cell receptor beta chains from one sample, sequenced in a study of T cells expressing NK-cell markers. TCRdb reprocessed the 5' RACE reads and reports one entry per CDR3 protein, with no DNA. This table holds a few hundred thousand distinct CDR3 sequences. Sequencing was carried out using blood T cells: a sorted CD56 or NKG2C T cell subset, CD4+ or CD8+ T cells, or bulk PBMC T cells (not recorded which). The receptors shown here come from a man between 18 and 29 years old in good health. Both conserved end residues are part of each CDR3.

v_gene	j_gene	CDR3aa
TRBV4-1	TRBJ2-5	CASSQGRTGGASETQYF
TRBV6-5	TRBJ2-3	CASSYSVGNKARVDTQYF
TRBV4-3	TRBJ1-4	CASSHATGGAGKLFF
TRBV10-3	TRBJ2-6	CAISETLTGAGANVLTF
TRBV7-9	TRBJ1-1	CASSPTFLRDSNTEAFF
TRBV6-1	TRBJ1-1	CASTAGTDLEAFF
TRBV4-1	TRBJ2-4	CASKSGKNIQYF
TRBV10-1	TRBJ2-1	CASSELAGVGEQFF
TRBV7-2	TRBJ2-2	CASNRQGAGRTGELFF
TRBV2	TRBJ2-1	CASSEDPLGGKQFF
TRBV6-1	TRBJ1-2	CASRPGTLVNYGYTF